This T cell receptor (beta chain) emerged from a study of blood T cell repertoires in COVID-19. Study context: Samples of COVID-19 (acute and convalescent) were obtained from the United States, Italy and Spain.

The V segment lost 5 bases and the J segment 1 base; nucleotides outside the gene matches: 4. The germline V gene encodes CDR1 MDHEN and CDR2 SYDVKM. The CDR3 has 14 amino acids. Generated by immunoSEQ multiplex PCR, the TCRdb table keeps only in-frame clones and is missing some. The sample holds about 59,000 clones, about 90% seen once. Sequencing was performed on peripheral blood. The chain recombines TRBV28 with TRBJ2-7; 8 positions agree with TRBD1. This TCR was sampled from a woman of 80 years or more with active COVID-19. The CDR3 coding sequence is TGTGCCAGCAGTGGACAGGGAAGGTCCTACGAGCAGTACTTC. Its translation: CASSGQGRSYEQYF.